The rows below give T cell receptor beta chains drawn from one sample of a study of blood T cell repertoires in COVID-19. Sequenced by immunoSEQ multiplex PCR; TCRdb stores in-frame clones only, minus some. The data hold fewer than 450,000 clones, with roughly 87% observed a single time. What was sequenced was PBMCs or T cells enriched from blood (not recorded which). These receptors originate from a man younger than 30 who had recovered from COVID-19. Both conserved end residues are part of each CDR3. The D gene is left open where the match is weak. The size entry is marked missing in some rows and otherwise reads once, few, many or a size class.

j_call,d_call,clone_size,v_call,cdr3_nt,cdr3_aa
TRBJ1-4,TRBD1,NA,TRBV4-1,TGCGCCAGCAGGGGACAGGGGGCAAAAAAACTGTTTTTT,CASRGQGAKKLFF
TRBJ2-2,NA,NA,TRBV5-1,TGCGCCAGCAGGTTCGCGGGGTTGAACACCGGGGAGCTGTTTTTT,CASRFAGLNTGELFF
TRBJ1-2,NA,NA,TRBV3-1/TRBV3-2,TGTGCCAGCAGCCAAGAACAGGGCAGCTATGGCTACACCTTC,CASSQEQGSYGYTF
TRBJ1-2,TRBD1,NA,TRBV7-9,TGTGCCAGCAGCCCCGGGACAGGGTATTTAGGATGGGGCTACACCTTC,CASSPGTGYLGWGYTF
TRBJ1-2,NA,few,TRBV4-2,TGTGCCAGCAGCCAAGGAGGGAAGGTGGCGGGCTACACCTTC,CASSQGGKVAGYTF
TRBJ1-3,NA,NA,TRBV30,TGTGCCTGGAGCCAAGGGGCTGGAAACACCATATATTTT,CAWSQGAGNTIYF
TRBJ1-3,TRBD1,NA,TRBV2,TGTGCCAGCATGGGACAGAACATTGGAAACACCATATATTTT,CASMGQNIGNTIYF
TRBJ2-7,TRBD2,few,TRBV27,TGTGCCAGCAGTCTGACTAGCGGGAGTGTCTACGAGCAGTACTTC,CASSLTSGSVYEQYF
TRBJ1-4,TRBD1,once,TRBV11-2,TGTGCCAGCAGCCTAACAGGGGCGGACAATGAAAAACTGTTTTTT,CASSLTGADNEKLFF
TRBJ2-1,TRBD2,once,TRBV7-3,TGTGCCAGCAGCCCAACCCTAGCGGGGCCCTACAATGAGCAGTTCTTC,CASSPTLAGPYNEQFF
TRBJ2-7,NA,NA,TRBV9,TGTGCCAGCAGCGTTGGGGGGAGCTCCTACGAGCAGTACTTC,CASSVGGSSYEQYF
TRBJ1-1,TRBD1,NA,TRBV10-3,TGTGCCATCAGTGAGCCGGGACAGGGGTTGAACACTGAAGCTTTCTTT,CAISEPGQGLNTEAFF
TRBJ1-6,NA,once,TRBV19,TGTGCCAGTAGCCGCAGGGTGGAATCACCCCTCCACTTT,CASSRRVESPLHF
TRBJ2-2,NA,once,TRBV19,TGTGCCTCCTCCCGGGACTTCACCGGGGAGCTGTTTTTT,CASSRDFTGELFF
TRBJ1-3,NA,NA,TRBV5-1,TGCGCCAGCAGCTCTGCCGGTCCAGGGCCCAACCTCTCTGGAAACACCATATATTTT,CASSSAGPGPNLSGNTIYF
TRBJ1-5,TRBD1,NA,TRBV5-4,TGTGCCAGCAGCTCGACAGGGGGAGGCAATCAGCCCCAGCATTTT,CASSSTGGGNQPQHF
TRBJ1-1,NA,NA,TRBV12-3/TRBV12-4,TGTGCCAGCAGTTCCCAACTCTCCTCTGAAGCTTTCTTT,CASSSQLSSEAFF
TRBJ1-1,NA,once,TRBV5-1,TGCGCCAGCAGCTTGGGACAAGTGAACACTGAAGCTTTCTTT,CASSLGQVNTEAFF
TRBJ2-1,NA,once,TRBV27,TGTGCCAGCAGTTTTCTAGGTAGCCGGAGCTCCTACAATGAGCAGTTCTTC,CASSFLGSRSSYNEQFF
TRBJ1-2,NA,once,TRBV6-5,TGTGCCAGCAGTTACCTGTATGGCTACACCTTC,CASSYLYGYTF
TRBJ2-7,NA,NA,TRBV30,TGTGCCTGGAGCATAATGACAGGCTCCTACGAGCAGTACTTC,CAWSIMTGSYEQYF
TRBJ2-2,TRBD2,NA,TRBV24-1,TGTGCCACCAGTGACCCCACTAGCGGGACGGACACCGGGGAGCTGTTTTTT,CATSDPTSGTDTGELFF
TRBJ2-1,NA,NA,TRBV3-1/TRBV3-2,TGTGCCAGCAGCCAACGAGGAGGGTACAATGAGCAGTTCTTC,CASSQRGGYNEQFF
TRBJ1-5,NA,once,TRBV6-1,TGTGCCAGCAGTGAAGCGGGGAGTCGGCCCCAGCATTTT,CASSEAGSRPQHF